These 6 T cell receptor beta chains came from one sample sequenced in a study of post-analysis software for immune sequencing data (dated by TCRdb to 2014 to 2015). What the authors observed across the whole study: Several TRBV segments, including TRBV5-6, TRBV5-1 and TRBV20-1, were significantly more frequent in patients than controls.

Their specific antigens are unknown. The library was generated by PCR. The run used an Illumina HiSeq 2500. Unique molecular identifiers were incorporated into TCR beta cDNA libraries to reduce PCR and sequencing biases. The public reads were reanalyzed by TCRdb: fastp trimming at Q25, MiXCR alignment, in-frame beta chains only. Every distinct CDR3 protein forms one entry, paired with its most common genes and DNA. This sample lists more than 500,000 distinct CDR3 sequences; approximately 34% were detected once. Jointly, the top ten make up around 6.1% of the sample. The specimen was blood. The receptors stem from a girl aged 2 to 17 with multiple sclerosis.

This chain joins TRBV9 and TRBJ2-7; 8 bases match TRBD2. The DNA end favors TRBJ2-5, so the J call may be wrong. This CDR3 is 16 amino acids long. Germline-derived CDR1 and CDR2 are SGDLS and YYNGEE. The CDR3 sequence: CASSVFSGGLGETQYF. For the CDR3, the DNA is TGTGCCAGCAGCGTTTTCAGCGGGGGACTCGGGGAGACCCAGTACTTC.

The CDR3 protein is CAIKGDGNQPQHF. The CDR3 DNA reads as TGTGCCATCAAGGGAGACGGCAATCAGCCCCAGCATTTT. The rearrangement joins TRBV10-3 to TRBJ1-5; D remains unclear. V was clipped by 7 bases and J by 2 bases, with 9 bases between them. CDR1 and CDR2 (germline): ENHRY, SYGVKD. The CDR3 is 13 amino acids.

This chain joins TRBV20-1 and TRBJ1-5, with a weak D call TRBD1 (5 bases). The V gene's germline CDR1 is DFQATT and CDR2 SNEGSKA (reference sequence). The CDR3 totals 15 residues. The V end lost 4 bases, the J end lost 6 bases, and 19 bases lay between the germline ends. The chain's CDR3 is CSATRAQGWAQPQHF. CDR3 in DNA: TGCAGTGCTACTAGGGCGCAGGGTTGGGCTCAGCCCCAGCATTTT.

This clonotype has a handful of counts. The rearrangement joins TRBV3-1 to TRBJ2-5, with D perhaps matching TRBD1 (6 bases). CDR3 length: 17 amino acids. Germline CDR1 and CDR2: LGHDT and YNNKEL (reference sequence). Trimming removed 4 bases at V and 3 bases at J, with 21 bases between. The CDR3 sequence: CASSPDGHRQAEETQYF. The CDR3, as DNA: TGTGCCAGCAGCCCCGACGGCCACAGACAGGCCGAAGAGACCCAGTACTTC.

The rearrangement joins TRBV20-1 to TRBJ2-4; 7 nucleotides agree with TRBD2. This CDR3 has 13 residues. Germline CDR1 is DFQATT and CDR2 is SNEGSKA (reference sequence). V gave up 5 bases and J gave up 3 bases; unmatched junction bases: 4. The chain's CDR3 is CSARTGGKNIQYF. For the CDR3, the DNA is TGCAGTGCTCGTACGGGGGGCAAAAACATTCAGTACTTC.

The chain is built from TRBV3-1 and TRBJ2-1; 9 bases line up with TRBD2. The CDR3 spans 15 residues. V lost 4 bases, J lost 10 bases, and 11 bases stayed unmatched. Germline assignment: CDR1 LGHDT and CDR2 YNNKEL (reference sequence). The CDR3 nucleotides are TGTGCCAGCAGCCTATCGCGGGGGGGCCTCGGGGAGCAGTTCTTC. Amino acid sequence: CASSLSRGGLGEQFF.